This T cell receptor (beta chain) comes out of a study of cytomegalovirus exposure and HLA in healthy donors. Study-level results: In a later analysis, specific HLA alleles were associated with approximately 16,000 TCR beta sequences at a 0.05 false discovery rate. A later analysis linked a missense DCLRE1C variant to TCR beta V- and J-gene trimming.

Concerning this clone: The antigen is undetermined.

With V trimmed by 1 base and J by 0 bases, 13 bases remained unmatched. The CDR3 is 20 residues long. Germline lookup yields CDR1 SGHRS and CDR2 YFSETQ. PCR involved 60 Vbeta and 13 Jbeta primers. Assay: immunoSEQ multiplex PCR; the TCRdb copy retains only in-frame clones and omits some. The table shows 200,000 to 250,000 clones, with around 73% occurring only once. The receptor comes from a male donor in good health and CMV-seronegative. Material: PBMCs. The rearrangement uses TRBV5-1 and TRBJ2-4, with 10 positions matching TRBD1. The CDR3 region is CASSLWGQGTDALAKNIQYF. The DNA for the CDR3 is TGCGCCAGCAGCTTGTGGGGACAGGGGACGGACGCCCTAGCCAAAAACATTCAGTACTTC.